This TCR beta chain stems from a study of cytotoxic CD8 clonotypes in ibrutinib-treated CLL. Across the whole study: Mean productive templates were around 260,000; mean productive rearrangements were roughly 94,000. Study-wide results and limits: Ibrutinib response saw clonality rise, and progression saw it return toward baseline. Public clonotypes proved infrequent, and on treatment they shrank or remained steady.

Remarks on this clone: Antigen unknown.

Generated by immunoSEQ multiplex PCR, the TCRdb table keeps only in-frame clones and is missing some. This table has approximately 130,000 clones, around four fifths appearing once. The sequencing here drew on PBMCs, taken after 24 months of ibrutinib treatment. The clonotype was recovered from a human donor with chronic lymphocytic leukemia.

This CDR3 reads CASSVRGGGEAFF. In DNA form, the CDR3 reads TGTGCCAGCAGCGTCCGGGGGGGTGGTGAAGCTTTCTTT. This chain connects TRBV9 to TRBJ1-1, with a tentative D call TRBD1 (5 bases). Per germline, CDR1 SGDLS and CDR2 YYNGEE. The V end lost 2 bases, the J end lost 7 bases, and 12 bases lay between the germline ends. The CDR3 spans 13 residues.